This is a list of T cell receptor beta chains from one sample in a study of response to subunit inactivated influenza vaccine. TCRdb re-called the RT-PCR reads with MiXCR, one entry per CDR3 protein. This table holds approximately 680,000 distinct CDR3 sequences, around a sixth found once. The input for sequencing was PBMCs from blood, taken 12 days after vaccination. The receptors here all came from a man aged 45-65 years who received an inactivated influenza vaccine. Each CDR3 is given without its conserved first and last residue. The order of the fields is V gene, CDR3 protein.

>TRBV14
ASGYGAGDTQY
>TRBV29-1
SAGPGGETQY
>TRBV12-3/TRBV12-4
ASSLRGRNQPQH
>TRBV5-1
ASSPTSRNEQF
>TRBV5-1
ASSPGQHTDTQY
>TRBV20-1
SALHTNTEAF
>TRBV5-1
ASSWSRGGEQY
>TRBV21-1
ASSNWPSGFRTDTQY
>TRBV6-2/TRBV6-3
ASTKAGGYTETQY
>TRBV5-1
ASSLEGTVNEKLF
>TRBV10-3
AISEVSTYEQY
>TRBV14
ASSPQGNSPLH
>TRBV3-1
ASSQVGRQMNTEAF
>TRBV4-1
ASSREGTSGVVQGETQY
>TRBV29-1
SVVLSTEAF